This T cell receptor beta chain was recorded in a study of blood T cell repertoires in COVID-19. For the study at large: Collection of acute and convalescent COVID-19 samples took place in the United States, Italy and Spain. Sources were T cells, B-cell-depleted T cells, or PBMCs; the material itself was cDNA or gDNA.

In the authors' methods: Quantification of nucleated cells was approximated via reference gene primer amplification. Profiling relied on immunoSEQ multiplex PCR, and the TCRdb table lists in-frame clones only, not all of them. Clone size and V and J calls were adopted from that table, with D and trimming inferred from the DNA. This sample yields hundreds of thousands of clones, of which less than 90% are seen a single time; around 18% belongs to the top ten. Germline loops: CDR1 MGHRA, CDR2 YSYEKL. The CDR3 covers 16 residues. V lost 3 bases, J lost 5 bases, and 11 bases stayed unmatched. This clone occurred once.

The sequenced sample consisted of peripheral blood. V and J are TRBV4-1 and TRBJ2-7; TRBD1 agrees at 9 bases. The receptor comes from a woman over 75 with active or convalescent COVID-19. DNA of the CDR3: TGCGCCAGCAGCCACTTACAGGGGGCCCAGGGGGACGAGCAGTACTTC. This encodes CASSHLQGAQGDEQYF.